The 2 T cell receptor beta chains in this list originate from one sample, sequenced in a study of blood T cells in healthy people across ages (dated by TCRdb to the mid-2010s). Library prep was done by 5' RACE. The second PCR ran for roughly 7 to 11 cycles and used a J-beta primer mix along with a sample-barcoded 5' primer. TCRdb reanalyzed the raw reads on its own, using fastp at Q25 for trimming and MiXCR for clone calling, and kept in-frame beta chains. One record per CDR3 amino acid sequence lists the most common genes and DNA. The sample table shows around 1,900,000 distinct CDR3 sequences, and roughly two fifths are seen once. Of the sample, roughly 23% falls within the top ten clones. The sample was blood. All receptors come from a human donor in good health.

The chain joins TRBV7-2 to TRBJ2-4; D uncertain. Trimming pared 1 base from V and 1 base from J, leaving 17 bases between. This CDR3 comprises 18 residues. Germline V gene lookup returns CDR1 SGHTA and CDR2 FQGNSA. This chain's CDR3 is CASSLGRWATSAKNIQYF. The CDR3 coding sequence is TGTGCCAGCAGCTTAGGACGTTGGGCTACCAGCGCCAAAAACATTCAGTACTTC.

This chain uses TRBV5-1 with TRBJ1-1; D perhaps matches TRBD1 (5 bases). V was shortened by 3 bases and J by 2 bases, with 23 bases between the two germline ends. This CDR3 is 18 amino acids long. Germline V gene data show CDR1 as SGHRS and CDR2 as YFSETQ. This chain's CDR3 is CASSSWGPGFTGNTEAFF. In DNA form, the CDR3 reads TGCGCCAGCAGCTCGTGGGGCCCAGGGTTCACTGGTAACACTGAAGCTTTCTTT.